This passage covers 15 T cell receptor beta chains from one sample sequenced in a study of identical twins. TCRdb used MiXCR to reprocess the 5' RACE reads, holding one entry per CDR3 protein. The sample includes 450,000 to 650,000 distinct CDR3 sequences, approximately 10% of them seen just once. This sample also appeared in a second study, on yellow fever vaccine responses in identical twins.

The sample taken for sequencing was PBMCs. Receptors were obtained from a woman aged 18-35 years in good health.

This clonotype came up many times. The chain has TRBV20-1 and TRBJ1-2; D not certain. The length of the CDR3 is 13 residues. CDR1 and CDR2 (germline): DFQATT, SNEGSKA (reference sequence). V was cut by 3 bases and J by 5 bases, with 13 bases left in between. Here the CDR3 DNA reads TGCAGTGCTAGTGTACCAGGTGATTATGGCTACACCTTC. As protein: CSASVPGDYGYTF.

This clonotype was counted at least ten times. The chain employs TRBV5-1 and TRBJ2-1; TRBD2 matches at 9 bases. The germline gives CDR1 SGHRS, CDR2 YFSETQ. The CDR3 extends over 15 amino acids. V shed 2 bases, J shed 7 bases, and the junction held 7 bases outside the gene matches. CDR3 nucleotide sequence: TGCGCCAGCAGCTTCGGCGGGGGGGCGTTAAATGAGCAGTTCTTC. This gives the protein CASSFGGGALNEQFF.

V and J are TRBV7-2 and TRBJ2-3, with 8 bases lining up with TRBD1. Germline V gives CDR1 SGHTA, CDR2 FQGNSA. Germline trimming cut 1 base from V and 5 bases from J; bases unmatched to any gene: 11. The CDR3 is 17 amino acids. The CDR3 region is CASSLVVGRGRRDTQYF. In DNA form, the CDR3 reads TGTGCCAGCAGCTTAGTAGTAGGCAGGGGGCGCAGAGATACGCAGTATTTT. The full variable domain, with the rest looked up from reference TRBV7-2 and TRBJ2-3, is GAGVSQSPSNKVTEKGKDVELRCDPISGHTALYWYRQSLGQGLEFLIYFQGNSAPDKSGLPSDRFSAERTGGSVSTLTIQRTQQEDSAVYLCASSLVVGRGRRDTQYFGPGTRLTVL.

In its sample, this clonotype was seen a few times. The gene calls are TRBV20-1 and TRBJ2-1; D unclear. V was shortened by 4 bases and J by 9 bases, with 7 bases between the two germline ends. Germline loops: CDR1 DFQATT, CDR2 SNEGSKA (reference sequence). The CDR3 totals 10 residues. For the CDR3, the DNA is TGCAGTGCTACAATGGGTGAGCAGTTCTTC. Encoded protein: CSATMGEQFF.

The chain combines TRBV7-2 with TRBJ2-2; TRBD2 matches 9 bases. Trimming cost V 1 base and J 5 bases; bases outside gene matches: 8. In germline, CDR1 is SGHTA, CDR2 FQGNSA. This CDR3 has 17 residues. The CDR3 DNA is TGTGCCAGCAGCTTAGGAATTAGCGGGAGTCGGACCGGGGAGCTGTTTTTT. Its protein is CASSLGISGSRTGELFF.

This clonotype was observed many times. V gene TRBV7-8 combines with J gene TRBJ2-7; D unresolved. V was shortened by 2 bases and J by 2 bases, with 10 bases between the two germline ends. This CDR3 comprises 14 residues. CDR1 is SGHVS and CDR2 is FQNEAQ in the germline V gene. This chain's CDR3 is CASSLTDGAYEQYF. CDR3 bases: TGTGCCAGCAGCTTAACGGACGGAGCCTACGAGCAGTACTTC.

This clonotype has a handful of counts. This chain uses TRBV2 with TRBJ2-5; TRBD2 aligns across 8 bases. This CDR3 contains 13 residues. CDR1 SNHLY and CDR2 FYNNEI come from the germline V gene. V shed 7 bases and J 4 bases; nucleotides not matched to a gene: 5. For the CDR3, the DNA is TGTGCCAGCATCCGGGGGGGGCGAGAGACCCAGTACTTC. Protein sequence: CASIRGGRETQYF.

This clonotype was seen only a few times. The rearrangement links TRBV7-2 to TRBJ1-4; TRBD1 might be the D (5 bases). The germline V gene has CDR1 SGHTA and CDR2 FQGNSA. Trimming removed 6 bases from V and 10 bases from J, with 18 bases in between. This CDR3 is built from 14 residues. The chain's CDR3 is CASSPGREVGKLFF. For the CDR3, the DNA is TGTGCCAGCAGTCCAGGGCGGGAGGTCGGAAAACTGTTTTTT. Together with reference TRBV7-2 and TRBJ1-4, the CDR3 gives the full variable domain: GAGVSQSPSNKVTEKGKDVELRCDPISGHTALYWYRQSLGQGLEFLIYFQGNSAPDKSGLPSDRFSAERTGGSVSTLTIQRTQQEDSAVYLCASSPGREVGKLFFGSGTQLSVL.

This clonotype was recorded at least ten times. The chain couples TRBV5-1 to TRBJ2-5; a possible D gene is TRBD1 (5 bases). CDR3 length: 16 residues. Germline assignment: CDR1 SGHRS and CDR2 YFSETQ. V was clipped by 2 bases and J by 6 bases, with 20 bases between them. In nucleotides, the CDR3 is TGCGCCAGCAGCTTTTTAGGACAAGGGCTGAAGAAGACCCAGTACTTC. This encodes CASSFLGQGLKKTQYF.

The sample holds many counts of this clonotype. The genes are TRBV12-3 or TRBV12-4 and TRBJ2-1; 10 bases are shared with TRBD1. Losses at the gene ends were 7 bases for V and 3 bases for J; bases not matched to a gene: 3. The CDR3 has 14 residues. The chain's CDR3 is CASIRTGGYNEQFF. The CDR3 DNA reads as TGTGCCAGCATCCGGACAGGGGGCTACAATGAGCAGTTCTTC.

The chain employs TRBV3-1 and TRBJ2-1, with TRBD2 matching 8 bases. V dropped 4 bases and J dropped 7; count of bases not matched to a gene: 6. Germline loops: CDR1 LGHDT, CDR2 YNNKEL (reference sequence). The CDR3 extends over 14 amino acids. CDR3 bases: TGTGCCAGCAGCCCAGCGGGAGTAAAGAATGAGCAGTTCTTC. As protein: CASSPAGVKNEQFF.

This clonotype was seen repeatedly, ten times or more. The V gene is TRBV12-3 or TRBV12-4, the J gene TRBJ2-5; D ambiguous. The V end lost 3 bases, the J end lost 5 bases, and 10 bases lay between the germline ends. The CDR3 contains 13 residues. DNA for the CDR3: TGTGCCAGCAGTTTCTTAGCCCGGGAGACCCAGTACTTC. It codes for CASSFLARETQYF.

This chain uses TRBV20-1 with TRBJ2-7, with D perhaps matching TRBD1 (6 bases). V was shortened by 0 bases and J by 2 bases, with 14 bases between the two germline ends. The CDR3 sequence is 15 residues long. Germline V gene data show CDR1 as DFQATT and CDR2 as SNEGSKA (reference sequence). The CDR3 DNA follows: TGCAGTGCTAGAGATTTAGAGGACAGCCCCTACGAGCAGTACTTC. Translation: CSARDLEDSPYEQYF.

Ten or more counts support this clonotype. This rearrangement joins TRBV27 to TRBJ2-7; TRBD1 matches 10 bases. The V and J ends lost 5 bases and 2 bases, in that order; junction bases with no gene match: 6. Germline V CDR1 and CDR2: MNHEY, SMNVEV (reference sequence). This CDR3 is built from 15 residues. The CDR3 DNA sequence: TGTGCCAGCAGTGAACCCGGGACAGGGGCCTACGAGCAGTACTTC. Translated: CASSEPGTGAYEQYF.

This clonotype was detected ten times or more. The chain couples TRBV12-3 or TRBV12-4 to TRBJ2-3; 8 bases agree with TRBD1. This CDR3 is built from 17 residues. Losses at the gene ends were 3 bases for V and 4 bases for J; bases not matched to a gene: 12. The DNA of the CDR3 is TGTGCCAGCAGTTTTGGAGGACAGGGCATAGTTTCAGATACGCAGTATTTT. Its protein product is CASSFGGQGIVSDTQYF.